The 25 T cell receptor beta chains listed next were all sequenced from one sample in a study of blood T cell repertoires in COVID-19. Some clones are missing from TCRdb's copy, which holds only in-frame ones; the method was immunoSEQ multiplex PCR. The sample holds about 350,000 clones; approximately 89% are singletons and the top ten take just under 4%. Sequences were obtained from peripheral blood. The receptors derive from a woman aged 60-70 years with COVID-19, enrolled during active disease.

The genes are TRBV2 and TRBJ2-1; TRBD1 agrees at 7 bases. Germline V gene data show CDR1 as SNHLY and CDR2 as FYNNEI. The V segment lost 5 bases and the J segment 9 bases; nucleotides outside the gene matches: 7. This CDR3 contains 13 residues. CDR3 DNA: TGTGCCAGCAGTACCAGGGGGATTGGTGAGCAGTTCTTC. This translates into CASSTRGIGEQFF.

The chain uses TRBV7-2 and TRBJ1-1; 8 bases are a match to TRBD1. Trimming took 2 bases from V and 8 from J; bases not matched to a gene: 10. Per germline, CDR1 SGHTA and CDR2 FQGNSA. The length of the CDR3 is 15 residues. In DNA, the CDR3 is TGTGCCAGCAGCTTACATCCCAGGGGGCAGGGCGAAGCTTTCTTT. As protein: CASSLHPRGQGEAFF.

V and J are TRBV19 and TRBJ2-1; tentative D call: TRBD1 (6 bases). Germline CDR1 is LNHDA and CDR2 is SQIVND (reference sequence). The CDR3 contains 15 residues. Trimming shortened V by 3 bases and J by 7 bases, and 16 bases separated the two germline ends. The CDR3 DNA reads TGTGCCAGTAGTATGTGGACAGTGGTTGGGAATGAGCAGTTCTTC. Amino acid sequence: CASSMWTVVGNEQFF.

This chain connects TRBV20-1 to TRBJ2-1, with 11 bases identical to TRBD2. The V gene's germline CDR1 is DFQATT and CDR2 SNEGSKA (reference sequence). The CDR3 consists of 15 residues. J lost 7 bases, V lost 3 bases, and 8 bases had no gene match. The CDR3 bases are TGCAGTGCTAGTCCTGCTAGCGGGGGGTCTAATGAGCAGTTCTTC. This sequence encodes CSASPASGGSNEQFF.

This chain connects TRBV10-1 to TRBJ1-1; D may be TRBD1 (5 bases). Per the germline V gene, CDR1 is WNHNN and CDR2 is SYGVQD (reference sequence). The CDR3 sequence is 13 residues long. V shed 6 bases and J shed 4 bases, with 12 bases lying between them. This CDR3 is CASSSTRGTEAFF. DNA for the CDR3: TGCGCCAGCAGCAGTACAAGGGGCACTGAAGCTTTCTTT.

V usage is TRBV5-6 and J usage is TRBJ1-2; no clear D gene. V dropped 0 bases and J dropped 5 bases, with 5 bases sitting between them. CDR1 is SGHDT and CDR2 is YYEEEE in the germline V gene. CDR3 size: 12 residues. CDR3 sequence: CASSLDGYGYTF. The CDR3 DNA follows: TGTGCCAGCAGCTTGGACGGGTATGGCTACACCTTC.

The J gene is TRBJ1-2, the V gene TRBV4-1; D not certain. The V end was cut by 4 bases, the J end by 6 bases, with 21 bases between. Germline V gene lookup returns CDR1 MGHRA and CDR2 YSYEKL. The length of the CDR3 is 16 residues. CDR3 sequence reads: CASSPYTTGNGDGYTF. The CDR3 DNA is TGCGCCAGCAGCCCCTATACCACCGGGAACGGGGATGGCTACACCTTC.

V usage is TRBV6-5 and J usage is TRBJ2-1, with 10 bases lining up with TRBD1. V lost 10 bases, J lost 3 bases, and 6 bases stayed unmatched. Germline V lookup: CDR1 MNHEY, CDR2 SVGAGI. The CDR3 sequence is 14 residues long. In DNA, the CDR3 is TGTGCCACCTATGGACAGGGGGGCTACAATGAGCAGTTCTTC. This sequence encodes CATYGQGGYNEQFF.

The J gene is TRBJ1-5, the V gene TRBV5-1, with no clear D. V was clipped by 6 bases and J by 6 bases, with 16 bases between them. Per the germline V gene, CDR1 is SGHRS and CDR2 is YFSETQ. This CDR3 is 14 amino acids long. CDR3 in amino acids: CASTPDGHSQPQHF. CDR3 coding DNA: TGCGCCAGCACTCCGGATGGGCATTCTCAGCCCCAGCATTTT.

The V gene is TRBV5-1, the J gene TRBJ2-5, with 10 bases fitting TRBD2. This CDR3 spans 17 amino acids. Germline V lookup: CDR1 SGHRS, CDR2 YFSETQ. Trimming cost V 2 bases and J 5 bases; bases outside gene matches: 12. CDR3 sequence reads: CASSLSASGGPEETQYF. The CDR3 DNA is TGCGCCAGCAGCTTAAGCGCTAGCGGGGGTCCAGAGGAGACCCAGTACTTC.

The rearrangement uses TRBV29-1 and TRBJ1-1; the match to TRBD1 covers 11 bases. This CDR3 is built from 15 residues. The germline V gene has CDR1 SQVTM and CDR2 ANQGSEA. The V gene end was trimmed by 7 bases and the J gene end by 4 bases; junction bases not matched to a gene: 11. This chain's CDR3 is CSAKGTGGKVTEAFF. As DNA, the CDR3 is TGCAGCGCTAAGGGGACAGGGGGGAAGGTCACTGAAGCTTTCTTT.

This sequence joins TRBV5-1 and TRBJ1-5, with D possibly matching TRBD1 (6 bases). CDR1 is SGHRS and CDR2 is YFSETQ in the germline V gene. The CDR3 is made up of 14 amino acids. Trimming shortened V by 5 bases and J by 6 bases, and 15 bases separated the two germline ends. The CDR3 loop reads CASSLGGGGQPQHF. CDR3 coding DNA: TGCGCCAGCAGTTTAGGGGGTGGCGGTCAGCCCCAGCATTTT.

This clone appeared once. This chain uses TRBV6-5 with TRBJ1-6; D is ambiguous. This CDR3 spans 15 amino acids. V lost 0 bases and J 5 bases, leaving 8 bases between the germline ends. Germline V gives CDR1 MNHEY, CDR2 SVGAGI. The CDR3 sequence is CASSYSRQNNSPLHF. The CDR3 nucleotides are TGTGCCAGCAGTTACTCGCGGCAAAATAATTCACCCCTCCACTTT.

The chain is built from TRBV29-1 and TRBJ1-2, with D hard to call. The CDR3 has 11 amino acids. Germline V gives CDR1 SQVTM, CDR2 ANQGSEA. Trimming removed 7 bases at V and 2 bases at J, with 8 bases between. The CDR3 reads CSAGGNYGYTF. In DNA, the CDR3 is TGCAGCGCCGGAGGGAACTATGGCTACACCTTC.

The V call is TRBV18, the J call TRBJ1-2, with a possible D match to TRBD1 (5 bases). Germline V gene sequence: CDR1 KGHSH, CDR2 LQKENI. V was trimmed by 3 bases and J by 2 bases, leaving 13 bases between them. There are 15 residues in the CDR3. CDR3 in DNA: TGTGCCAGCTCACCCGGGGGACGGACAAACTATGGCTACACCTTC. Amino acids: CASSPGGRTNYGYTF.

CDR3 sequence (DNA): TGTGCCAGTAGTACGAACCGGGGGAATAATGAAAAACTGTTTTTT. Its translation is CASSTNRGNNEKLFF. The V and J genes are TRBV19 and TRBJ1-4; TRBD1 might be the D (5 bases). Germline V lookup: CDR1 LNHDA, CDR2 SQIVND (reference sequence). V lost 4 bases to trimming and J lost 4 bases, with 13 bases between them. The CDR3 consists of 15 residues. The whole variable domain, filled in from reference TRBV19 and TRBJ1-4, reads DGGITQSPKYLFRKEGQNVTLSCEQNLNHDAMYWYRQDPGQGLRLIYYSQIVNDFQKGDIAEGYSVSREKKESFPLTVTSAQKNPTAFYLCASSTNRGNNEKLFFGSGTQLSVL.

CDR3 sequence: CASSRRTGLEAFF. Written as DNA, the CDR3 is TGTGCCAGCAGCAGGCGGACAGGGCTTGAAGCTTTCTTT. The chain joins TRBV5-6 to TRBJ1-1, with TRBD1 identical over 8 bases. V shed 4 bases, J shed 7 bases, and the junction held 6 bases outside the gene matches. Germline-derived CDR1 and CDR2 are SGHDT and YYEEEE. The CDR3 is 13 residues long. The full variable domain, in which reference TRBV5-6 and TRBJ1-1 provide the parts outside the CDR3, is DAGVTQSPTHLIKTRGQQVTLRCSPKSGHDTVSWYQQALGQGPQFIFQYYEEEERQRGNFPDRFSGHQFPNYSSELNVNALLLGDSALYLCASSRRTGLEAFFGQGTRLTVV.

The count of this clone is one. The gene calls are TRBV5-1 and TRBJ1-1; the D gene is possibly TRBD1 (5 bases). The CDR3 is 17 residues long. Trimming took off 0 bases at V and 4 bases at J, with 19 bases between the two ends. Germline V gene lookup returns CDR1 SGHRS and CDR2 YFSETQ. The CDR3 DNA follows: TGCGCCAGCAGCTTGGACACTGCCTTCGTAAGGGGCACTGAAGCTTTCTTT. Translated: CASSLDTAFVRGTEAFF.

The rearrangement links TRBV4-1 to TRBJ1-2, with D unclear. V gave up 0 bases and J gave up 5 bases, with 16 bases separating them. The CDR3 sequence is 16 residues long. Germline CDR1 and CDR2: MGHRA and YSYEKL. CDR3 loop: CASSQEATGRAYGYTF. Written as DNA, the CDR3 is TGCGCCAGCAGCCAAGAAGCAACCGGGAGGGCATATGGCTACACCTTC.

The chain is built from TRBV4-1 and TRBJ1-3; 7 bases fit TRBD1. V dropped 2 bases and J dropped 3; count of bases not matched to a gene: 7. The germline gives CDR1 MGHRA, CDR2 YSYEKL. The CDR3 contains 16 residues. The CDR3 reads CASSQLPGQLGNTIYF. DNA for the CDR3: TGCGCCAGCAGCCAACTGCCGGGACAGCTTGGAAACACCATATATTTT.

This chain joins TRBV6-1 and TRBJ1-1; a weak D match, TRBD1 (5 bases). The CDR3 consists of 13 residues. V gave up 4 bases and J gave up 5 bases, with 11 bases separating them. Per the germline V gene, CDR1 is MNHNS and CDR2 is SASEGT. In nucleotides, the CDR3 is TGTGCCAGCAGTGTTTCCCGGGGGACTGAAGCTTTCTTT. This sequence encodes CASSVSRGTEAFF.

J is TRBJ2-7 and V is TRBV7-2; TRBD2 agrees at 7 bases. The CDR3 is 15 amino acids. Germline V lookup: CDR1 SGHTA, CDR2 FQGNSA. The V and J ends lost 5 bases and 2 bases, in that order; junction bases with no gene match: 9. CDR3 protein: CASSTLGGGAYEQYF. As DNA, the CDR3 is TGTGCCAGCAGCACACTGGGCGGGGGTGCCTACGAGCAGTACTTC.

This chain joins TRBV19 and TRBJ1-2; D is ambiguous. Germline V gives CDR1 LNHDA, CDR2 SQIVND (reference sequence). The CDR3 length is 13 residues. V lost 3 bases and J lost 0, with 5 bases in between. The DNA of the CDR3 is TGTGCCAGTAGTATGAGGGCTAACTATGGCTACACCTTC. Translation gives CASSMRANYGYTF.

In nucleotides, the CDR3 is TGCGCCAGCAGCTACCGACAGGGCTACGAGCAGTACTTC. This sequence encodes CASSYRQGYEQYF. V is TRBV5-1 and J is TRBJ2-7; TRBD1 agrees at 7 bases. V shed 3 bases and J 3 bases; nucleotides not matched to a gene: 3. Germline V gene lookup returns CDR1 SGHRS and CDR2 YFSETQ. The CDR3 totals 13 residues. Filled out from reference TRBV5-1 and TRBJ2-7, the complete variable domain reads KAGVTQTPRYLIKTRGQQVTLSCSPISGHRSVSWYQQTPGQGLQFLFEYFSETQRNKGNFPGRFSGRQFSNSRSEMNVSTLELGDSALYLCASSYRQGYEQYFGPGTRLTVT.

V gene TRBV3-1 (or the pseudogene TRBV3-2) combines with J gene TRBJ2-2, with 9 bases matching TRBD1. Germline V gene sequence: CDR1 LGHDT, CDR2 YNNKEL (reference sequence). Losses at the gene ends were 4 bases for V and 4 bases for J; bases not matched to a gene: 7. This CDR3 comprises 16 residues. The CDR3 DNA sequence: TGTGCCAGCAGCCGCTGGGGACAGGGACCCACCGGGGAGCTGTTTTTT. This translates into CASSRWGQGPTGELFF.